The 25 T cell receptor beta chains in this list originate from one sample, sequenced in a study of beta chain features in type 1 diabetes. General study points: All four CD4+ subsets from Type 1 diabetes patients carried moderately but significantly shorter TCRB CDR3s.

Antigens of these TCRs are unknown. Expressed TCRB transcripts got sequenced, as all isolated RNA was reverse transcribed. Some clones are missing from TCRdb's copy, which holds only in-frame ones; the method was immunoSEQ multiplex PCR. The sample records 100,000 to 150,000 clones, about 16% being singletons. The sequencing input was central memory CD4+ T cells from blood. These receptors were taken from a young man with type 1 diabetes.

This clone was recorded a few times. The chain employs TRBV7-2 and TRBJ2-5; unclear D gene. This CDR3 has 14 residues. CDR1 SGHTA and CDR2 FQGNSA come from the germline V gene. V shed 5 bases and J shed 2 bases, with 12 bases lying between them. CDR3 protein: CASSPRRSQETQYF. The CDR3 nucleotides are TGTGCCAGCAGCCCCCGAAGGTCTCAAGAGACCCAGTACTTC.

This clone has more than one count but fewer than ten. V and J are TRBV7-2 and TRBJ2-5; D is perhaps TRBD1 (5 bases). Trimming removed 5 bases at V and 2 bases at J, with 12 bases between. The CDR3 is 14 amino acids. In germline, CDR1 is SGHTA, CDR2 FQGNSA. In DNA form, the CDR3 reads TGTGCCAGCAGCCCTGGACACGAACAAGAGACCCAGTACTTC. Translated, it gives CASSPGHEQETQYF.

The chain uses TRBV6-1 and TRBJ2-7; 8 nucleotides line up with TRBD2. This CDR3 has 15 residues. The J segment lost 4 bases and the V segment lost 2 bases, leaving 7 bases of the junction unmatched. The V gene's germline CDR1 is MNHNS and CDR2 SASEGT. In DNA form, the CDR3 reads TGTGCCAGCAGTGAAAAGAGTCTAGCGGGTTACGAGCAGTACTTC. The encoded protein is CASSEKSLAGYEQYF.

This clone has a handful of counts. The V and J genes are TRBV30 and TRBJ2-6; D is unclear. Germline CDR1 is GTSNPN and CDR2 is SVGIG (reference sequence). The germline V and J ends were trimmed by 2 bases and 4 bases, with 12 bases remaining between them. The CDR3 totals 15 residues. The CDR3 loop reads CAWSKTNLGANVLTF. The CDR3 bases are TGTGCCTGGAGTAAAACAAATCTCGGGGCCAACGTCCTGACTTTC.

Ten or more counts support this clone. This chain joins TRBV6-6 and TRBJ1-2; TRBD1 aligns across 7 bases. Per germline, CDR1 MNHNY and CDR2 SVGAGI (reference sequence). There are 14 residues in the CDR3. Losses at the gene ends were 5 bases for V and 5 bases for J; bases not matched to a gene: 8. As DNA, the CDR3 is TGTGCCAGCAGTCTGGTCCCGGGACAGTATGGCTACACCTTC. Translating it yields CASSLVPGQYGYTF.

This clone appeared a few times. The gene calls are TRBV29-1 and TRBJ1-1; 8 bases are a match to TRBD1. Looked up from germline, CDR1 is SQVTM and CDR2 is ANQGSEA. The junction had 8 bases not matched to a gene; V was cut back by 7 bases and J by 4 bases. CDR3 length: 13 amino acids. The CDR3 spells CSGLLTGGTEAFF. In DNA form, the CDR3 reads TGCAGCGGACTACTAACAGGGGGCACTGAAGCTTTCTTT.

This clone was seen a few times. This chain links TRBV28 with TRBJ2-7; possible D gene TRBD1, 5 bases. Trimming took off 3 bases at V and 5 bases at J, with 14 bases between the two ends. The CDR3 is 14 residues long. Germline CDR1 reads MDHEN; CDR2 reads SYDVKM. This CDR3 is CASSFSRAPHEQYF. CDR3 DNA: TGTGCCAGCAGTTTTTCCAGGGCGCCGCACGAGCAGTACTTC.

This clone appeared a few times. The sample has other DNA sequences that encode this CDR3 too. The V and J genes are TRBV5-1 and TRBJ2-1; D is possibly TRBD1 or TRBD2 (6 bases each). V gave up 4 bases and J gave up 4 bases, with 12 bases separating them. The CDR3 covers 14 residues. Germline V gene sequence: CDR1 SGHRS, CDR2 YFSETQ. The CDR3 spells CASSLEGGYNEQFF. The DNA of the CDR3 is TGCGCCAGCAGCCTGGAGGGGGGATACAATGAGCAGTTCTTC.

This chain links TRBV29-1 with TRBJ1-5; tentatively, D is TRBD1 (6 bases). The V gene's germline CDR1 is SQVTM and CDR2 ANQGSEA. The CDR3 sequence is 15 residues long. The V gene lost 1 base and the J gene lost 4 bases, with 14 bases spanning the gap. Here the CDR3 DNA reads TGCAGCGTTGAAGTTTCAGGGGAGGATAATCAGCCCCAGCATTTT. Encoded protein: CSVEVSGEDNQPQHF.

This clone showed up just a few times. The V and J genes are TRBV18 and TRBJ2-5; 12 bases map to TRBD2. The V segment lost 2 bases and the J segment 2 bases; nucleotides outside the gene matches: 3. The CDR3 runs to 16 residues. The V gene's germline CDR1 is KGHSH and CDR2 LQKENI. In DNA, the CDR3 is TGTGCCAGCTCACCAATGACTAGCGGGAGTCAAGAGACCCAGTACTTC. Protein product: CASSPMTSGSQETQYF.

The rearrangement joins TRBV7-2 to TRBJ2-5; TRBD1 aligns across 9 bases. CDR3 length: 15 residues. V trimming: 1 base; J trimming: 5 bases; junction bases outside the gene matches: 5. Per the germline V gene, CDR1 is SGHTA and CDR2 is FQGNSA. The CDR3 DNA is TGTGCCAGCAGCTTAGGCCCCGGACAGGGGGAGACCCAGTACTTC. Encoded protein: CASSLGPGQGETQYF. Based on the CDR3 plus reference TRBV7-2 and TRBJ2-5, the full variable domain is GAGVSQSPSNKVTEKGKDVELRCDPISGHTALYWYRQSLGQGLEFLIYFQGNSAPDKSGLPSDRFSAERTGGSVSTLTIQRTQQEDSAVYLCASSLGPGQGETQYFGPGTRLLVL.

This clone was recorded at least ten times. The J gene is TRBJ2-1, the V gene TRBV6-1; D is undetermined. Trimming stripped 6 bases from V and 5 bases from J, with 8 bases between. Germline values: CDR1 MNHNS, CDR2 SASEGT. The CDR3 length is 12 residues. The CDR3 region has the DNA TGTGCCAGCAGCCCAACAAACAATGAGCAGTTCTTC. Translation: CASSPTNNEQFF.

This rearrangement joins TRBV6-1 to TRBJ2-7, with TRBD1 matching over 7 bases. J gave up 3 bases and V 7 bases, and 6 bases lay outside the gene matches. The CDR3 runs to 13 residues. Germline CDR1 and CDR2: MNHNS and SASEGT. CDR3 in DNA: TGTGCCAGCAAACCGACAGGGTACTACGAGCAGTACTTC. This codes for CASKPTGYYEQYF.

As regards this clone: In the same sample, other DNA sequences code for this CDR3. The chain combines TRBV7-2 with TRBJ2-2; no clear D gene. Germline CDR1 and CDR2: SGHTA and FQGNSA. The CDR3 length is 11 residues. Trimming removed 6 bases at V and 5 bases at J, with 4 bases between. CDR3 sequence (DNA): TGTGCCAGCAGATTAACCGGGGAGCTGTTTTTT. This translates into CASRLTGELFF.

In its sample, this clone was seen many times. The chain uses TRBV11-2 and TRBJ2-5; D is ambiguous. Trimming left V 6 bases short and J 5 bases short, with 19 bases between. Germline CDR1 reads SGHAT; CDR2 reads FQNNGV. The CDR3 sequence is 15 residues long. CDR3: CASSSDPLGRETQYF. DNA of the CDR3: TGTGCCAGCAGTTCGGACCCTTTAGGACGCGAGACCCAGTACTTC.

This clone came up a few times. CDR3 residues: CASSSRDSSYNEQFF. CDR3 DNA: TGTGCCAGCAGCTCCCGGGACAGCTCCTACAATGAGCAGTTCTTC. This chain uses TRBV7-2 with TRBJ2-1; TRBD1 agrees at 7 bases. The CDR3 totals 15 residues. CDR1 SGHTA and CDR2 FQGNSA come from the germline V gene. The J segment lost 0 bases and the V segment lost 4 bases, leaving 3 bases of the junction unmatched.

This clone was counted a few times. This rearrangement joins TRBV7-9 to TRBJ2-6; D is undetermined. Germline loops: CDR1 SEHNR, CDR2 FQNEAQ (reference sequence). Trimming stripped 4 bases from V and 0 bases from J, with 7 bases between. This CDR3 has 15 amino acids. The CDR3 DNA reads TGTGCCAGCAGCTACGGGCGCTCTGGGGCCAACGTCCTGACTTTC. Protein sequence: CASSYGRSGANVLTF.

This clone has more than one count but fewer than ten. CDR3 DNA sequence: TGTGCCAGCAGCAAAGGACGGCCTGCCTACGAGCAGTACTTC. It is translated as CASSKGRPAYEQYF. The V and J genes are TRBV13 and TRBJ2-7; D is unresolved. Germline V gene lookup returns CDR1 PRHDT and CDR2 FYEKMQ (reference sequence). Trimming stripped 5 bases from V and 2 bases from J, with 13 bases between. This CDR3 has 14 residues.

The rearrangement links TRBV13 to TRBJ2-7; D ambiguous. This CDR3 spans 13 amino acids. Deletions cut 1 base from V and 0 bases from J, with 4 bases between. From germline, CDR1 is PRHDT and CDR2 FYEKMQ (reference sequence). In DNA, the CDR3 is TGTGCCAGCAGCTTAGACCGCTCCTACGAGCAGTACTTC. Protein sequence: CASSLDRSYEQYF. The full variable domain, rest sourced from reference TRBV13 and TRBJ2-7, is AAGVIQSPRHLIKEKRETATLKCYPIPRHDTVYWYQQGPGQDPQFLISFYEKMQSDKGSIPDRFSAQQFSDYHSELNMSSLELGDSALYFCASSLDRSYEQYFGPGTRLTVT.

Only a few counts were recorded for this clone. The CDR3 DNA reads TGTGCCAGCAGCACCCCGACAGGGGACTCCTACGAGCAGTACTTC. The encoded protein is CASSTPTGDSYEQYF. The chain combines TRBV5-4 with TRBJ2-7; 8 nucleotides match TRBD1. The CDR3 is 15 residues long. Trimming removed 4 bases from V and 0 bases from J; junction bases left unmatched: 6. Germline-derived CDR1 and CDR2 are SGHNT and YYREEE (reference sequence).

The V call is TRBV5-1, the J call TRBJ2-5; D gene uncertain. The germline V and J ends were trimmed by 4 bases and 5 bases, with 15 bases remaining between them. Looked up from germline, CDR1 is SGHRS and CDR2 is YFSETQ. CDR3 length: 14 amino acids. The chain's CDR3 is CASSPGLRMETQYF. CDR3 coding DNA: TGCGCCAGCAGCCCCGGCCTGAGGATGGAGACCCAGTACTTC.

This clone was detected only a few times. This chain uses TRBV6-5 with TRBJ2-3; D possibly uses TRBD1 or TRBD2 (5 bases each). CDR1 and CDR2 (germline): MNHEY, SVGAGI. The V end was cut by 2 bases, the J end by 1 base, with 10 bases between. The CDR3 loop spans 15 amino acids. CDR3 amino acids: CASSYVRGGTDTQYF. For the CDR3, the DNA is TGTGCCAGCAGTTACGTCAGAGGGGGCACAGATACGCAGTATTTT.

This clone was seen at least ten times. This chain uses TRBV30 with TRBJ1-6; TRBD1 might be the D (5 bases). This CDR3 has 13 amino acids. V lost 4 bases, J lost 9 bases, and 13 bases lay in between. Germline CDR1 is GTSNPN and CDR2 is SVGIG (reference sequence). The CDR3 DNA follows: TGTGCCTGGATGCTGCAGGGAGGTTCACCCCTCCACTTT. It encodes CAWMLQGGSPLHF.

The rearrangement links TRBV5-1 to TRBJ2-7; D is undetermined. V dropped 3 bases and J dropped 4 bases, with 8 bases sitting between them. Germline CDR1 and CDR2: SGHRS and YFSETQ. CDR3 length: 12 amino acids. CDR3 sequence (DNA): TGCGCCAGCAGCTCATCCCAATACGAGCAGTACTTC. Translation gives CASSSSQYEQYF.

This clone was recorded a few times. CDR3 amino acids: CASSSTYSGNTIYF. The CDR3 coding sequence is TGTGCCAGCAGTTCGACCTACTCTGGAAACACCATATATTTT. The chain is built from TRBV6-6 and TRBJ1-3, with D hard to call. Germline V gives CDR1 MNHNY, CDR2 SVGAGI (reference sequence). The CDR3 contains 14 residues. Trimming took 4 bases from V and 0 from J, leaving 7 bases between them.